Following are 21 T cell receptor beta chains from one sample sequenced in a study of metastatic and nonmetastatic thyroid tumors. TCRdb reassembled clones from the PCR reads with MiXCR. The sample lists 34,000 or so clones, 35% to 45% occurring once. Treatment of any kind had been given to no patient before thyroid surgery. What was sequenced was tumor tissue. All receptors derive from a female donor with papillary thyroid cancer or a benign thyroid nodule (not recorded which). Some clones in this sample may be carry-over from other donors' samples.

The CDR3 nucleotides read TGTGCCAGCAGTCTTGGGACAGGGAATAATTCACCCCTCCACTTT. Translation gives CASSLGTGNNSPLHF. V usage is TRBV28 and J usage is TRBJ1-6, with 9 bases that match TRBD1. CDR1 and CDR2 (germline): MDHEN, SYDVKM. Trimming removed 5 bases from V and 5 bases from J; junction bases left unmatched: 4. The CDR3 loop spans 15 amino acids.

V is TRBV28 and J is TRBJ1-1; D unclear. The CDR3 consists of 16 residues. Germline loops: CDR1 MDHEN, CDR2 SYDVKM. Trimming left V 6 bases short and J 0 bases short, with 17 bases between. The CDR3 DNA sequence: TGTGCCAGCAGAACCTATTCAGGATATCTGAACACTGAAGCTTTCTTT. This translates into CASRTYSGYLNTEAFF.

The chain has TRBV28 and TRBJ2-7; 7 nucleotides line up with TRBD1. This CDR3 has 13 residues. CDR1 and CDR2 from the germline V gene are MDHEN and SYDVKM. The ends lost 8 bases at V and 6 bases at J; junction bases unmatched: 10. In nucleotides, the CDR3 is TGTGCCAGCGGGCGAGGGGGCGAGGGCGAGCAGTACTTC. Amino acid sequence: CASGRGGEGEQYF. The whole variable domain, filled in from reference TRBV28 and TRBJ2-7, reads DVKVTQSSRYLVKRTGEKVFLECVQDMDHENMFWYRQDPGLGLRLIYFSYDVKMKEKGDIPEGYSVSREKKERFSLILESASTNQTSMYLCASGRGGEGEQYFGPGTRLTVT.

This clone has only a few counts. V gene TRBV5-1 combines with J gene TRBJ1-2; D is unresolved. Between the trimmed V and J ends, which lost 2 bases and 5 bases, there was a span of 19 bases. Germline lookup yields CDR1 SGHRS and CDR2 YFSETQ. CDR3 length: 16 amino acids. The CDR3 reads CASSLLPGPPGYGYTF. Here the CDR3 DNA reads TGCGCCAGCAGCTTATTACCGGGCCCCCCGGGGTATGGCTACACCTTC. The whole variable domain, filled in from reference TRBV5-1 and TRBJ1-2, reads KAGVTQTPRYLIKTRGQQVTLSCSPISGHRSVSWYQQTPGQGLQFLFEYFSETQRNKGNFPGRFSGRQFSNSRSEMNVSTLELGDSALYLCASSLLPGPPGYGYTFGSGTRLTVV.

This clone was recorded a few times. V is TRBV19 and J is TRBJ1-1; D unresolved. The CDR3 runs to 15 residues. The germline V and J ends were trimmed by 3 bases and 1 base, with 12 bases remaining between them. The germline gives CDR1 LNHDA, CDR2 SQIVND (reference sequence). Written as DNA, the CDR3 is TGTGCCAGTAGTATTTCTCAGATGTCGAACACTGAAGCTTTCTTT. Protein: CASSISQMSNTEAFF. Together with reference TRBV19 and TRBJ1-1, the CDR3 gives the full variable domain: DGGITQSPKYLFRKEGQNVTLSCEQNLNHDAMYWYRQDPGQGLRLIYYSQIVNDFQKGDIAEGYSVSREKKESFPLTVTSAQKNPTAFYLCASSISQMSNTEAFFGQGTRLTVV.

This chain uses TRBV7-8 with TRBJ1-2; 9 bases agree with TRBD1. The CDR3 sequence is 15 residues long. The germline V gene has CDR1 SGHVS and CDR2 FQNEAQ. The trim removed 4 bases at V and 5 bases at J, leaving 8 bases unmatched. The CDR3: CASSSRTGVRYGYTF. CDR3 nucleotide sequence: TGTGCCAGCAGCTCCCGGACAGGGGTTCGGTATGGCTACACCTTC.

This sequence joins TRBV3-1 and TRBJ2-2; D may match TRBD1 or TRBD2 (5 bases each). The CDR3 is made up of 14 amino acids. The germline V gene encodes CDR1 LGHDT and CDR2 YNNKEL (reference sequence). V was pared by 2 bases and J by 6 bases, with 10 bases between. The CDR3 DNA sequence: TGTGCCAGCAGCCAATCGGGACGGTCCGGGGAGCTGTTTTTT. It specifies CASSQSGRSGELFF.

The rearrangement uses TRBV27 and TRBJ2-1, with 9 bases lining up with TRBD2. The trim removed 5 bases at V and 5 bases at J, leaving 7 bases unmatched. This CDR3 has 15 residues. Germline loops: CDR1 MNHEY, CDR2 SMNVEV (reference sequence). The DNA of the CDR3 is TGTGCCAGCAGTCCCTTAGCGGGAGCGGACAATGAGCAGTTCTTC. This sequence encodes CASSPLAGADNEQFF.

The chain is built from TRBV29-1 and TRBJ1-2, with D possibly matching TRBD1 (6 bases). The CDR3 contains 12 residues. V was cut by 5 bases and J by 8 bases, with 15 bases left in between. Germline CDR1 SQVTM, CDR2 ANQGSEA. The CDR3 nucleotides read TGCAGCGTTTTACAGGGTGGAGAGGGCTACACCTTC. Amino acids: CSVLQGGEGYTF.

The genes are TRBV5-1 and TRBJ1-2; D remains unclear. The CDR3 is 16 amino acids. In germline, CDR1 is SGHRS, CDR2 YFSETQ. The V and J ends lost 0 bases and 5 bases respectively, with 17 bases between them. DNA of the CDR3: TGCGCCAGCAGCTTGGACCGGGTTGAAGGGTCGTATGGCTACACCTTC. Its translation: CASSLDRVEGSYGYTF.

The V call is TRBV6-2 or TRBV6-3, the J call TRBJ1-2, with 7 bases aligning to TRBD1. Germline CDR1 reads MNHEY; CDR2 reads SVGEGT. The V segment lost 5 bases and the J segment 7 bases; nucleotides outside the gene matches: 7. The CDR3 runs 13 residues. The DNA of the CDR3 is TGTGCCAGCAGTGTGGACAGGAAGTCTGGCTACACCTTC. Encoded protein: CASSVDRKSGYTF.

The V and J genes are TRBV30 and TRBJ1-1; D is perhaps TRBD1 (5 bases). V was clipped by 6 bases and J by 6 bases, with 14 bases between them. The CDR3 is 12 amino acids. Germline CDR1 and CDR2: GTSNPN and SVGIG (reference sequence). CDR3 residues: CACSDRGAEAFF. The CDR3 DNA sequence: TGTGCCTGCTCAGACAGAGGCGCTGAAGCTTTCTTT. Variable domain in full (rest from reference TRBV30 and TRBJ1-1): SQTIHQWPATLVQPVGSPLSLECTVEGTSNPNLYWYRQAAGRGLQLLFYSVGIGQISSEVPQNLSASRPQDRQFILSSKKLLLSDSGFYLCACSDRGAEAFFGQGTRLTVV.

The chain joins TRBV7-2 to TRBJ2-3; 16 nucleotides match TRBD2. The CDR3 contains 19 residues. The germline CDR1 and CDR2 sequences are SGHTA and FQGNSA. Germline trimming cut 4 bases from V and 1 base from J; bases unmatched to any gene: 8. The CDR3 DNA reads TGTGCCAGCAGCTACACCGGGACTAGCGGGGGGGCGGGCACAGATACGCAGTATTTT. Its translation is CASSYTGTSGGAGTDTQYF.

The rearrangement links TRBV20-1 to TRBJ2-7; 8 bases agree with TRBD2. Losses at the gene ends were 6 bases for V and 4 bases for J; bases not matched to a gene: 5. Per germline, CDR1 DFQATT and CDR2 SNEGSKA (reference sequence). This CDR3 region has 12 residues. The DNA for the CDR3 is TGCAGTGCCCGGGGGGGGGCGTACGAGCAGTACTTC. It yields the protein CSARGGAYEQYF.

The chain joins TRBV9 to TRBJ2-3; D is unclear. Germline CDR1 SGDLS, CDR2 YYNGEE. The CDR3 consists of 15 residues. With 0 bases removed from V and 1 base from J, the gap between germline ends came to 9 bases. CDR3 protein: CASSVGSPGTDTQYF. The CDR3 nucleotides read TGTGCCAGCAGCGTAGGGAGTCCGGGCACAGATACGCAGTATTTT. Supplemented by reference TRBV9 and TRBJ2-3, the full variable domain reads DSGVTQTPKHLITATGQRVTLRCSPRSGDLSVYWYQQSLDQGLQFLIQYYNGEERAKGNILERFSAQQFPDLHSELNLSSLELGDSALYFCASSVGSPGTDTQYFGPGTRLTVL.

This chain joins TRBV5-4 and TRBJ2-3, with D tentatively TRBD1 or TRBD2 (5 bases each). Trimming took off 0 bases at V and 5 bases at J, with 10 bases between the two ends. Germline V CDR1 and CDR2: SGHNT, YYREEE (reference sequence). The CDR3 contains 14 residues. CDR3 sequence reads: CASSLGGAGDTQYF. In DNA form, the CDR3 reads TGTGCCAGCAGCTTGGGTGGGGCGGGAGATACGCAGTATTTT.

The table lists this clone with a few counts. The CDR3 protein is CASSVEREGEQYF. The CDR3 nucleotides are TGTGCCAGCAGTGTTGAACGGGAGGGAGAGCAGTACTTC. The rearrangement links TRBV2 to TRBJ2-7; 8 nucleotides match TRBD2. This CDR3 has 13 amino acids. Germline V gene sequence: CDR1 SNHLY, CDR2 FYNNEI. Trimming at V came to 4 bases and at J to 7 bases, leaving 6 bases not matched to a gene.

The CDR3 reads CASSFPGPHTEAFF. The DNA for the CDR3 is TGTGCCAGCAGTTTCCCCGGGCCGCACACTGAAGCTTTCTTT. This chain links TRBV28 with TRBJ1-1; D gene unclear. This CDR3 comprises 14 residues. Per germline, CDR1 MDHEN and CDR2 SYDVKM. Trimming left V 3 bases short and J 3 bases short, with 11 bases between.

CDR3 coding DNA: TGTGCCAGCAGCGTCATGGGGGGCACAGATACGCAGTATTTT. Protein: CASSVMGGTDTQYF. The chain joins TRBV9 to TRBJ2-3, with D perhaps TRBD1 or TRBD2 (5 bases each). The ends were cut back, 2 bases at V and 1 base at J, with 8 bases in the middle. The CDR3 is 14 residues long. The V gene's germline CDR1 is SGDLS and CDR2 YYNGEE.

This clone is deemed large. The chain uses TRBV25-1 and TRBJ1-2, with D maybe TRBD1 (5 bases). Germline CDR1 is MGHDK and CDR2 is SYGVNS. V lost 5 bases to trimming and J lost 5 bases, with 12 bases between them. CDR3 size: 13 residues. This CDR3 reads CASSPGTNYGYTF. CDR3 sequence (DNA): TGTGCCAGCAGTCCCGGGACCAATTATGGCTACACCTTC.

The sample holds many counts of this clone. This chain uses TRBV5-4 with TRBJ2-1; 7 nucleotides align to TRBD2. V was clipped by 1 base and J by 6 bases; unmatched bases: 4. CDR3 length: 14 residues. Germline V CDR1 and CDR2: SGHNT, YYREEE (reference sequence). The CDR3, as DNA: TGTGCCAGCAGCTTGAGCGGGATACTCAATGAGCAGTTCTTC. This sequence encodes CASSLSGILNEQFF.